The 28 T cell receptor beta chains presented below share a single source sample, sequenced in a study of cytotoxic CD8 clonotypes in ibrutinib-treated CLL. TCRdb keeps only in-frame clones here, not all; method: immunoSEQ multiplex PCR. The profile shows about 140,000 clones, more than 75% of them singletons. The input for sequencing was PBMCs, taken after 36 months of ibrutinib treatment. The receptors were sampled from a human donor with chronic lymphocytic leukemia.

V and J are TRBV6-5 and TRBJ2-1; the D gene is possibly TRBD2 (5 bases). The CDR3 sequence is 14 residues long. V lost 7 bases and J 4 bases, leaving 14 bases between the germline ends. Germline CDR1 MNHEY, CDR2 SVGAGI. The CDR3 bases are TGTGCCAGCACTCCTATGGGAGCTTACAATGAGCAGTTCTTC. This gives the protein CASTPMGAYNEQFF.

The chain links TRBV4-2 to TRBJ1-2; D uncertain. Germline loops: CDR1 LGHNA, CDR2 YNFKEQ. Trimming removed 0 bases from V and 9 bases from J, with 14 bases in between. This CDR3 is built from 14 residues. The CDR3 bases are TGTGCCAGCAGCCAAGATGGGTCGGGTACTCGCTACACCTTC. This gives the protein CASSQDGSGTRYTF.

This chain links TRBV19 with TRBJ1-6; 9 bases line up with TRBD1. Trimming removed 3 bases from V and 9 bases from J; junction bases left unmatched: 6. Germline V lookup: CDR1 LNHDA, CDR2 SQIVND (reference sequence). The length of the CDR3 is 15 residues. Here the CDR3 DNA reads TGTGCCAGTAGTATTGCAGGACAGGGGAGTTCACCCCTCCACTTT. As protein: CASSIAGQGSSPLHF.

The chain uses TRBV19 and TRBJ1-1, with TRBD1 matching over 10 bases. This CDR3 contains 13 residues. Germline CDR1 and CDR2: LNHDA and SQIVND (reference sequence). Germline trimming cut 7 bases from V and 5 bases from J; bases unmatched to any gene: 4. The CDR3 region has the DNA TGTGCCAGTAACTGGGACAGGGGTACTGAAGCTTTCTTT. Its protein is CASNWDRGTEAFF. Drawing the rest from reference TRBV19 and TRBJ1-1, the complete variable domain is DGGITQSPKYLFRKEGQNVTLSCEQNLNHDAMYWYRQDPGQGLRLIYYSQIVNDFQKGDIAEGYSVSREKKESFPLTVTSAQKNPTAFYLCASNWDRGTEAFFGQGTRLTVV.

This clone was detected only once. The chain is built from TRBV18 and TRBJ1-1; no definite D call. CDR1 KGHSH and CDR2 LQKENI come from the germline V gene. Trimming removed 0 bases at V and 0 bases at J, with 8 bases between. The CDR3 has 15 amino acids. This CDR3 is CASSPPGSVNTEAFF. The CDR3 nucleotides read TGTGCCAGCTCACCACCGGGCAGCGTGAACACTGAAGCTTTCTTT.

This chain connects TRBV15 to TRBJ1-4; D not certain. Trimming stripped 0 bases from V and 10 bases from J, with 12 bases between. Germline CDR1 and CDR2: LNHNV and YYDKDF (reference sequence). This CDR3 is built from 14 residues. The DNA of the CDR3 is TGTGCCACCAGCAGAGATAGAATGGCTGGAAAACTGTTTTTT. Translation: CATSRDRMAGKLFF.

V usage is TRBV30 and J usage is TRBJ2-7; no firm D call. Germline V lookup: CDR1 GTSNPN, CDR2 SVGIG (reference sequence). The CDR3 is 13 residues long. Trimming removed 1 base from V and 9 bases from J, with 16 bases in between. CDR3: CAWSATMQTTQYF. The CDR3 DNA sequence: TGTGCCTGGAGTGCTACTATGCAGACGACGCAGTACTTC.

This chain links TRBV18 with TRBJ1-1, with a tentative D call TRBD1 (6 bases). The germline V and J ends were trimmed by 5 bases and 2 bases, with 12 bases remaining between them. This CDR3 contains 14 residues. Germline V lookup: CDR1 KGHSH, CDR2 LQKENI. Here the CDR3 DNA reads TGTGCCAGCTCAGACGGACAGTTAAACACTGAAGCTTTCTTT. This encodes CASSDGQLNTEAFF.

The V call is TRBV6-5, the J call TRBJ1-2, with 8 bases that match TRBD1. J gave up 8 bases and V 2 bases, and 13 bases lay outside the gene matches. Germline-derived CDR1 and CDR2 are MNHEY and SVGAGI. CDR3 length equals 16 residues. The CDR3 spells CASSYRAAGGLGGYTF. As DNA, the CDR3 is TGTGCCAGCAGTTACCGGGCGGCAGGGGGCTTAGGGGGCTACACCTTC.

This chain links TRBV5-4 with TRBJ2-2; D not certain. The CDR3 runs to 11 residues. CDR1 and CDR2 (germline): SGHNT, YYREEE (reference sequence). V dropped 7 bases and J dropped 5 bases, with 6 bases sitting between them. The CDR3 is CASPGTGELFF. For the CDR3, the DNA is TGTGCCAGCCCCGGGACCGGGGAGCTGTTTTTT.

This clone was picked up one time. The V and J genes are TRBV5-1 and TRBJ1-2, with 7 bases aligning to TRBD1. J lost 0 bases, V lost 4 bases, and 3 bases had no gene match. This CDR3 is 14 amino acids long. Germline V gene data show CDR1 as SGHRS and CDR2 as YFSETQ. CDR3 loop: CASSPGQTNYGYTF. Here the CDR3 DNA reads TGCGCCAGCAGCCCGGGACAGACTAACTATGGCTACACCTTC.

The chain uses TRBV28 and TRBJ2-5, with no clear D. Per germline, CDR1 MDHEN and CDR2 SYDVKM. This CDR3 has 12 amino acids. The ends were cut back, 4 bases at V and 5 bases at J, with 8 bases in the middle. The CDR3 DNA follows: TGTGCCAGCAGTTCGAGTGGGGAGACCCAGTACTTC. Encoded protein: CASSSSGETQYF.

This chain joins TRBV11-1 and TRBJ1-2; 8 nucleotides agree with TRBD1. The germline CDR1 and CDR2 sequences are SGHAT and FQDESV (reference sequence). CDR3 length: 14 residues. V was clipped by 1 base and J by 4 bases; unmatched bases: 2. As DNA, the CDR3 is TGTGCCAGCAGCTTAGTTGGGACAGGCTATGGCTACACCTTC. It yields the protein CASSLVGTGYGYTF.

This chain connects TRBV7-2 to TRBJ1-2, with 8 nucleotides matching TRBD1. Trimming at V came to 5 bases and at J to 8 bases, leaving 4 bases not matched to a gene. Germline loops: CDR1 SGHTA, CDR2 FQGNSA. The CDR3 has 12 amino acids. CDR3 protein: CASSRQGPGYTF. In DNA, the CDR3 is TGTGCCAGCAGCCGACAGGGGCCCGGCTACACCTTC.

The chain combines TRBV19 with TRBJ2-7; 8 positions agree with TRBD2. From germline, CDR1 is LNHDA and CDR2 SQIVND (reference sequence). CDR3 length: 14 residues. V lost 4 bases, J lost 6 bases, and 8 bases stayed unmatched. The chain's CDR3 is CASSRGLAFREQYF. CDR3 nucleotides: TGTGCCAGTAGTAGAGGACTAGCTTTTCGCGAGCAGTACTTC.

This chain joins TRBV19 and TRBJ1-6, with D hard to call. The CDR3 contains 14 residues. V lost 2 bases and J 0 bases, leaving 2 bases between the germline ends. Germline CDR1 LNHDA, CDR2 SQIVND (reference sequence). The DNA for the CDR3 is TGTGCCAGTAGTATAACCTCCTATAATTCACCCCTCCACTTT. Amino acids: CASSITSYNSPLHF.

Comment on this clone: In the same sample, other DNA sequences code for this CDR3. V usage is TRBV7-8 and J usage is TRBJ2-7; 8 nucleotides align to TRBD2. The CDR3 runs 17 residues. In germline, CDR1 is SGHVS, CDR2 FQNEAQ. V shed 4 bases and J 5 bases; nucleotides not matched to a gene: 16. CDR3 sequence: CASSSGGAGGLSDEQYF. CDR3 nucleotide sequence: TGTGCCAGCAGCTCCGGGGGGGCGGGGGGCCTCTCGGACGAGCAGTACTTC.

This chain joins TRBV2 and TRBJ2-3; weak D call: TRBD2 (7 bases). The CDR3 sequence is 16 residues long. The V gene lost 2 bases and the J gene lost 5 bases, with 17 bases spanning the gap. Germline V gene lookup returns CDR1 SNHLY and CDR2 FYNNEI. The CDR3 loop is CASSEPAGGPGDTQYF. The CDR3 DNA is TGTGCCAGCAGTGAACCGGCCGGGGGGCCGGGAGATACGCAGTATTTT.

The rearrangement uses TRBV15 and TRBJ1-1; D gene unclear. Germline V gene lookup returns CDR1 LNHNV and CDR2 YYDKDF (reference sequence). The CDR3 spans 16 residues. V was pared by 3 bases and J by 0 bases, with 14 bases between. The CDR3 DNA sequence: TGTGCCACCAGCAGGGATTATAATAGCATGAACACTGAAGCTTTCTTT. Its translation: CATSRDYNSMNTEAFF.

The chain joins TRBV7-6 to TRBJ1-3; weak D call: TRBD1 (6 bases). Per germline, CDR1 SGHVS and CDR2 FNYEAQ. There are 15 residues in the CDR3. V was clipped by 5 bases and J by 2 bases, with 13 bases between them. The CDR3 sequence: CASSPYRVPGNTIYF. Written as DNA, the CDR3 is TGTGCCAGCAGCCCATACAGGGTACCTGGAAACACCATATATTTT.

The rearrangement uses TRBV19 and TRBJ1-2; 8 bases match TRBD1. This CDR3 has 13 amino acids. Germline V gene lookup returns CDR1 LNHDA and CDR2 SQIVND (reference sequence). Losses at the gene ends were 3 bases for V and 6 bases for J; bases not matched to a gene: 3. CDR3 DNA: TGTGCCAGTAGTATTTCGACAGGGGATGGCTACACCTTC. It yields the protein CASSISTGDGYTF.

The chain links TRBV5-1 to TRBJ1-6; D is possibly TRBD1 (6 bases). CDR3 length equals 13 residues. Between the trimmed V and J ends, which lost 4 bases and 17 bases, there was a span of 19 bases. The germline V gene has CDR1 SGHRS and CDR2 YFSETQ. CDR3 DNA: TGCGCCAGCAGCGCAGGGGAACCCGGGGGTTTCCACTTT. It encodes CASSAGEPGGFHF.

The CDR3 coding sequence is TGCGCCAGCAGCTTAGGAGGGGCCGGAGATACGCAGTATTTT. Its translation is CASSLGGAGDTQYF. The genes are TRBV5-1 and TRBJ2-3, with D possibly matching TRBD2 (6 bases). V gave up 2 bases and J gave up 5 bases, with 12 bases separating them. The CDR3 has 14 amino acids. CDR1 SGHRS and CDR2 YFSETQ come from the germline V gene.

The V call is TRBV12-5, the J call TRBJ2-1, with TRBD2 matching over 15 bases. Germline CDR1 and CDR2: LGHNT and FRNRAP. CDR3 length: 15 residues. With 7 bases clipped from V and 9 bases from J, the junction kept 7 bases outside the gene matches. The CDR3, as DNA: TGTGCTAGTGCCCCCCCGGGACTAGCGGGAGGTGAGCAGTTCTTC. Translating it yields CASAPPGLAGGEQFF. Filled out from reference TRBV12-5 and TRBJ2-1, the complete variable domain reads DARVTQTPRHKVTEMGQEVTMRCQPILGHNTVFWYRQTMMQGLELLAYFRNRAPLDDSGMPKDRFSAEMPDATLATLKIQPSEPRDSAVYFCASAPPGLAGGEQFFGPGTRLTVL.

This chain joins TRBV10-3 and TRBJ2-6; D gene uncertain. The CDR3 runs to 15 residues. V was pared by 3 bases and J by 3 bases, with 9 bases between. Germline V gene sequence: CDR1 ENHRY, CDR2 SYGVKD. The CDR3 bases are TGTGCCATCAGTGAAGTGGGGTTTGGGGCCAACGTCCTGACTTTC. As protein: CAISEVGFGANVLTF.

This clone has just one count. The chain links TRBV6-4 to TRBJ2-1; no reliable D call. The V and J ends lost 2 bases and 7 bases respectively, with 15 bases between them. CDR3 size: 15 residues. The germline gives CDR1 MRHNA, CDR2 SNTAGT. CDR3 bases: TGTGCCAGCAGTGACATGATTACTGCTCAGAATGAGCAGTTCTTC. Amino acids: CASSDMITAQNEQFF.

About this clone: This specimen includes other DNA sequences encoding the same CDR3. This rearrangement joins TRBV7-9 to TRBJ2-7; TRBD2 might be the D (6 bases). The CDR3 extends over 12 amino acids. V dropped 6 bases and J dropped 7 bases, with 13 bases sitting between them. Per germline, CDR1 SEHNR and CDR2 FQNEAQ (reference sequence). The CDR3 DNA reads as TGTGCCAGCAGTTCATCTCGGGGGGAGCAGTACTTC. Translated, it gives CASSSSRGEQYF.

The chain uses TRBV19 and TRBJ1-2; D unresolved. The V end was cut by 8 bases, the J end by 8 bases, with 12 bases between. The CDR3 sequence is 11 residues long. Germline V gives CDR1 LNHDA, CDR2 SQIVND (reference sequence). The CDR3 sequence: CASRGGFGYTF. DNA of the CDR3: TGTGCCAGTCGGGGAGGGTTCGGCTACACCTTC.